This T cell receptor (beta chain) came from a study of technical replicates of blood from a handful of donors. Method: immunoSEQ multiplex PCR; TCRdb's copy keeps in-frame clones and lacks some. In the table there are about 85,000 clones, approximately 94% of which are singletons. Germline CDR1 WSHSY, CDR2 SAAADI. The CDR3 is 17 amino acids. V lost 3 bases and J 2 bases, leaving 14 bases between the germline ends. The sequence was collected from a human donor in good health. Specimen: T cells isolated from PBMCs. The chain uses TRBV10-2 and TRBJ2-6, with D perhaps matching TRBD1 (6 bases). CDR3 coding DNA: TGCGCCAGCAGTGAAAGAGCAGGGGTGACTGGGGCCAACGTCCTGACTTTC. Translated: CASSERAGVTGANVLTF.